This T cell receptor beta chain is drawn from a study of blood T cell repertoires in COVID-19. Study overall: T cells, B-cell-depleted T cells, or PBMCs supplied cDNA or gDNA.

Participant-reported clinical history was the basis for cohort assignment. In the authors' workflow: How many nucleated cells were present was estimated from reference gene primer amplification. Only in-frame clones appear in the TCRdb table, and some are missing; sequencing was by immunoSEQ multiplex PCR. V, J and clone size were drawn from that table, and D and trimming were deduced from the DNA. This repertoire shows hundreds of thousands of clones, 80% to 90% found once; its top ten account for 15%. CDR1 and CDR2 from the germline V gene are GTSNPN and SVGIG (reference sequence). V was pared by 5 bases and J by 8 bases, with 8 bases of the junction left unmatched. CDR3 size: 12 residues.

This clonotype was obtained from a man between 18 and 29 years old who had recovered from COVID-19. The V call is TRBV30, the J call TRBJ1-2; 7 bases agree with TRBD1. Sequenced: PBMCs or T cells enriched from blood (not recorded which). DNA for the CDR3: TGTGCCTGGGAGCGGCAGGGGGGAGGCTACACCTTC. Translated, it gives CAWERQGGGYTF.